This T cell receptor (beta chain) derives from a study of T cell changes during pregnancy in multiple sclerosis. The method was immunoSEQ multiplex PCR; TCRdb's version includes in-frame clones alone and lacks a portion of them. The repertoire holds roughly 88,000 clones, with about 92% as singletons. The CDR3 runs to 14 residues. Between the trimmed V and J ends, which lost 3 bases and 6 bases, there was a span of 15 bases. From germline, CDR1 is SGDLS and CDR2 YYNGEE. The specimen comprised peripheral blood, sampled in the first trimester of pregnancy. The sequence was collected from a female donor with multiple sclerosis, enrolled in a pregnancy study. The chain combines TRBV9 with TRBJ1-1; the D gene is possibly TRBD1 (6 bases). The CDR3 coding sequence is TGTGCCAGCAGCGCCTTGTCTACAGGGTCTGAAGCTTTCTTT. Its protein product is CASSALSTGSEAFF.